This T cell receptor (beta chain) was recovered during a study of shared clonotypes between healthy human individuals. Study as a whole: For every donor, three CD4 naive, three CD4 memory, two CD8 naive and one CD8 memory plates were used. Study conclusions and caveats: Sharing across four donors was seen in approximately 5.2% of naive CD4 clonotypes.

Germline lookup yields CDR1 SGHTA and CDR2 FQGNSA. V was clipped by 2 bases and J by 5 bases; unmatched bases: 7. The CDR3 consists of 16 residues. Repertoires were generated with immunoSEQ multiplex PCR, while TCRdb's copy carries only in-frame clones and drops some. In the table there are a few million clones, 85% to 95% of which are singletons. Remarks on this clone: Its target is not known.

The sample comprised naive CD4+ T cells from PBMCs. Noted subset: CD45RA+ positively selected. The V gene is TRBV7-2, the J gene TRBJ2-5, with TRBD2 matching 11 bases. This receptor was taken from a man aged 18 to 30 in good health. Some clones in this sample may be carry-over from other donors' samples. The CDR3 nucleotides read TGTGCCAGCAGCTTATCACTAGCGGGAGTGACGGAGACCCAGTACTTC. It yields the protein CASSLSLAGVTETQYF.